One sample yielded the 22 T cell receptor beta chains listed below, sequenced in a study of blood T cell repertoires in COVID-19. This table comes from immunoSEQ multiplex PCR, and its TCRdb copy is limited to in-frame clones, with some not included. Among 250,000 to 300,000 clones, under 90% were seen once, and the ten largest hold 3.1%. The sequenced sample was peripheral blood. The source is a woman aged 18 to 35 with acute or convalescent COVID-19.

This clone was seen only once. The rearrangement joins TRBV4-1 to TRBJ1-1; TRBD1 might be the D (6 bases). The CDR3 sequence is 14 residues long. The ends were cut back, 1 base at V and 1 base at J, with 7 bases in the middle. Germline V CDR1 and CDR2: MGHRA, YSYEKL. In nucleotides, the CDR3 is TGCGCCAGCAGCCAAGCACAGGGGAACACTGAAGCTTTCTTT. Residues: CASSQAQGNTEAFF.

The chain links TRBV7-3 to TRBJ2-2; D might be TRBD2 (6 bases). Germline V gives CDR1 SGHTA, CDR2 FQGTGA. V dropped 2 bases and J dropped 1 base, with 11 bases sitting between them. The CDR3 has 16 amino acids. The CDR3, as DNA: TGTGCCAGCAGCTTAGGGGCGGGGAAGAACACCGGGGAGCTGTTTTTT. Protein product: CASSLGAGKNTGELFF.

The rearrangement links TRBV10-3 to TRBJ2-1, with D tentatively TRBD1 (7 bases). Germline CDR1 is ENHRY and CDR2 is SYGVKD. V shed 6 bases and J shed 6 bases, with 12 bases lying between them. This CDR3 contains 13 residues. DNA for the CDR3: TGTGCCATCAGGCCAGGGGGACTCAATGAGCAGTTCTTC. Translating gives CAIRPGGLNEQFF.

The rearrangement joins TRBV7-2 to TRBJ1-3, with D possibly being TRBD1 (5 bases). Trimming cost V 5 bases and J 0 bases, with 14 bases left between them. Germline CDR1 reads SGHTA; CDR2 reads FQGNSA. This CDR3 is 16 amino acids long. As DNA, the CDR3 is TGTGCCAGCAGCCCCGGGTACAGGACCTCTGGAAACACCATATATTTT. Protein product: CASSPGYRTSGNTIYF.

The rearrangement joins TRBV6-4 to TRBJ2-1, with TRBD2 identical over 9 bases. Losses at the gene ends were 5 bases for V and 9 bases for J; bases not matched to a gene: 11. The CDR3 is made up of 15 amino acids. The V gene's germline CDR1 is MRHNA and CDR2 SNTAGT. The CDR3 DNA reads TGTGCCAGCAGTCGGGAAGCGGGAGGTTTTGGTGAGCAGTTCTTC. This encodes CASSREAGGFGEQFF.

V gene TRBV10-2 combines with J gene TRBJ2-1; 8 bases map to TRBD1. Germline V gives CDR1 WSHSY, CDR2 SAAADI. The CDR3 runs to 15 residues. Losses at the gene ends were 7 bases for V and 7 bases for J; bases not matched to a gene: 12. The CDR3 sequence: CASNPKSTGGNEQFF. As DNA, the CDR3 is TGCGCCAGCAACCCTAAGTCTACAGGGGGGAATGAGCAGTTCTTC.

DNA for the CDR3: TGTGCCAGCAGTGACGGGAGGGGGCAATATTCACCCCTCCACTTT. It specifies CASSDGRGQYSPLHF. J is TRBJ1-6 and V is TRBV27, with 7 bases fitting TRBD1. This CDR3 has 15 amino acids. Germline CDR1 reads MNHEY; CDR2 reads SMNVEV (reference sequence). V shed 5 bases, J shed 8 bases, and the junction held 9 bases outside the gene matches.

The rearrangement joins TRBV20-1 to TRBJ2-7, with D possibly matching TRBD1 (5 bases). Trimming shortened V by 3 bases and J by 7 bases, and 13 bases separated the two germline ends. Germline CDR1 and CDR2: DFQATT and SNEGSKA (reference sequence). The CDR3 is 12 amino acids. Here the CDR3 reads CSASSGHKEQYF. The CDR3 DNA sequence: TGCAGTGCTAGTTCAGGGCATAAGGAGCAGTACTTC.

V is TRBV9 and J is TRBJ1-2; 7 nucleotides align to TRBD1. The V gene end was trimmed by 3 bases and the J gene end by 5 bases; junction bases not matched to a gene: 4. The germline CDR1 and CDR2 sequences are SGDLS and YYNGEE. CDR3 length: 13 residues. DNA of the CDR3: TGTGCCAGCAGCGCGGGGACAGTATATGGCTACACCTTC. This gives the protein CASSAGTVYGYTF.

The CDR3 loop is CASTGLAGGGEQYF. Here the CDR3 DNA reads TGTGCCAGCACGGGACTAGCGGGAGGGGGCGAGCAGTACTTC. This chain links TRBV2 with TRBJ2-7; 16 positions agree with TRBD2. The CDR3 covers 14 residues. The V gene's germline CDR1 is SNHLY and CDR2 FYNNEI. With V trimmed by 7 bases and J by 6 bases, 3 bases remained unmatched.

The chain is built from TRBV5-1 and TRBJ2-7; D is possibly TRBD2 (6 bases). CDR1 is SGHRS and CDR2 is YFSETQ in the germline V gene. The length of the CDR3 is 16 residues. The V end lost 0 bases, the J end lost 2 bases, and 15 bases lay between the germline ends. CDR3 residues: CASSLVVAVGPYEQYF. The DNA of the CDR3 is TGCGCCAGCAGCTTGGTGGTAGCGGTAGGCCCCTACGAGCAGTACTTC.

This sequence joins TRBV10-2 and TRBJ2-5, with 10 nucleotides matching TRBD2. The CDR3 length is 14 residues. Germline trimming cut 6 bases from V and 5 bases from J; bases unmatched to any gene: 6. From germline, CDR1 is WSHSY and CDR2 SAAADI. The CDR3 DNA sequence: TGCGCCAGCAGAACAGCGGGAGGGGGGGAGACCCAGTACTTC. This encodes CASRTAGGGETQYF.

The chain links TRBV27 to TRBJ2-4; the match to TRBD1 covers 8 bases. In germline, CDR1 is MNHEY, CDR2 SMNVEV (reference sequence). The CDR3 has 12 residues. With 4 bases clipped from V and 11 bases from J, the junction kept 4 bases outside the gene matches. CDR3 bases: TGTGCCAGCAGTTCCCTCAGGGGGCTTCAGTACTTC. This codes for CASSSLRGLQYF.

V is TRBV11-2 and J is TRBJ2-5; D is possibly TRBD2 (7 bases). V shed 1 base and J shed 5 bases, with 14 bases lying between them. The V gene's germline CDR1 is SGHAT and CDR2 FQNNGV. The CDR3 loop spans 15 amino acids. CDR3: CASSLVRGAGETQYF. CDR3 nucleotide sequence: TGTGCCAGCAGCTTAGTACGGGGGGCCGGGGAGACCCAGTACTTC.

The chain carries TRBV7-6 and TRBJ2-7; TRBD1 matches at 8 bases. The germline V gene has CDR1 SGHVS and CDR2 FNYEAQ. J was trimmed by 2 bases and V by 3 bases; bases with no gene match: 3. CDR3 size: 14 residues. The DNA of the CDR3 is TGTGCCAGCAGCTTGACAGGGGACGCCTACGAGCAGTACTTC. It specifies CASSLTGDAYEQYF.

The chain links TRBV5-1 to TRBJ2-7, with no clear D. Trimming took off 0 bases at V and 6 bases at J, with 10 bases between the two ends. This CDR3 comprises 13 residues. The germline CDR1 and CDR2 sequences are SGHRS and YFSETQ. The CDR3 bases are TGCGCCAGCAGCTTGGCAGGAAGATCCGAGCAGTACTTC. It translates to CASSLAGRSEQYF.

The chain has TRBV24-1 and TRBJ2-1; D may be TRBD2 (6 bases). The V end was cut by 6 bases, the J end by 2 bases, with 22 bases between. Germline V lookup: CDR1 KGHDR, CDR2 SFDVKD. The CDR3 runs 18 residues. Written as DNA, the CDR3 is TGTGCCACCAGTAACGTTAACGGGAGAAGGGAGGCCTACAATGAGCAGTTCTTC. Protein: CATSNVNGRREAYNEQFF.

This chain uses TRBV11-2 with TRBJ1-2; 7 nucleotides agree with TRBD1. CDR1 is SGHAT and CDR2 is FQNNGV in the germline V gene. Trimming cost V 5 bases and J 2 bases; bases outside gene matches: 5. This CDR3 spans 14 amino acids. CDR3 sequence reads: CASSRSTGNYGYTF. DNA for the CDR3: TGTGCCAGCAGCCGATCGACAGGGAACTATGGCTACACCTTC.

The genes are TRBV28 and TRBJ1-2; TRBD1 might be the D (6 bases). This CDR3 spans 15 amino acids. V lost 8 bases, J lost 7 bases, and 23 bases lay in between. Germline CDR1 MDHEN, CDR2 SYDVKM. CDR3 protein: CASQLWGRGIIGYTF. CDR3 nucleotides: TGTGCCAGCCAGCTTTGGGGCAGGGGTATTATTGGCTACACCTTC.

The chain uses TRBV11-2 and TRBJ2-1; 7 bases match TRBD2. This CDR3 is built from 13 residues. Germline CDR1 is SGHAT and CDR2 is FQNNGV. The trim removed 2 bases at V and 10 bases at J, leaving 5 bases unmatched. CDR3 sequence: CASSLWEGREQFF. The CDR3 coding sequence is TGTGCCAGCAGCTTATGGGAGGGGCGGGAGCAGTTCTTC.

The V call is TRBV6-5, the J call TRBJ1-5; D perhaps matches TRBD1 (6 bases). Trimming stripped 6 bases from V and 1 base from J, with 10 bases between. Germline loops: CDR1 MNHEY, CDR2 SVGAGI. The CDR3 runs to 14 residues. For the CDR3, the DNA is TGTGCCAGCAGCCGGACAGAGAGCAATCAGCCCCAGCATTTT. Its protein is CASSRTESNQPQHF.

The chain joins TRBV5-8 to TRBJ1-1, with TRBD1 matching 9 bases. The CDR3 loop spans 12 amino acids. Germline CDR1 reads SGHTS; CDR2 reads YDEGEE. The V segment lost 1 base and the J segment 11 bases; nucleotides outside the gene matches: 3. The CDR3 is CASSLTGGEAFF. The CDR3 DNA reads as TGTGCCAGCAGCTTGACAGGGGGCGAGGCTTTCTTT.